This T cell receptor (beta chain) came from a study of immune reconstitution after stem cell transplant in scleroderma. The CDR3 spans 15 residues. Deletions cut 4 bases from V and 0 bases from J, with 13 bases between. CDR1 SGHRS and CDR2 YFSETQ come from the germline V gene. This clonotype ranks as medium-sized. A single record per CDR3 protein comes from TCRdb applying MiXCR to the RT-PCR reads. The sample yields roughly 2,800 distinct CDR3 sequences, just over 3.5% seen once. The chain employs TRBV5-1 and TRBJ1-1; a possible D gene is TRBD1 (5 bases). This material was collected before or after autologous hematopoietic stem cell transplantation (not recorded which). This sequence originates from a human donor with systemic sclerosis. CDR3: CASSRGADLNTEAFF. Here the CDR3 DNA reads TGCGCCAGCAGCAGAGGGGCCGATTTGAACACTGAAGCTTTCTTT.